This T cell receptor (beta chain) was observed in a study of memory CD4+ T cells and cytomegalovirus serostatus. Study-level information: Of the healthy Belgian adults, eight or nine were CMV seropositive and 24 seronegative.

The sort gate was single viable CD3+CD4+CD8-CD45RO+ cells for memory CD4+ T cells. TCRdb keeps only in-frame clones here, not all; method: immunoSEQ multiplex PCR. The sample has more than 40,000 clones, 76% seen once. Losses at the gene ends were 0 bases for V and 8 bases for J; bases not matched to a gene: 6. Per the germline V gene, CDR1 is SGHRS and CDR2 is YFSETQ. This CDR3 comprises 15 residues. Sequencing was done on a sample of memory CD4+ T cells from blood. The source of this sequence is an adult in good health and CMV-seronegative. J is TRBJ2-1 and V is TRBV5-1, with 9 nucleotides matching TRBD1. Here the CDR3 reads CASSLGWGQGDEQFF. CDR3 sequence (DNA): TGCGCCAGCAGCTTGGGATGGGGACAGGGAGATGAGCAGTTCTTC. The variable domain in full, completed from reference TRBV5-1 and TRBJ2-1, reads KAGVTQTPRYLIKTRGQQVTLSCSPISGHRSVSWYQQTPGQGLQFLFEYFSETQRNKGNFPGRFSGRQFSNSRSEMNVSTLELGDSALYLCASSLGWGQGDEQFFGPGTRLTVL.